This T cell receptor beta chain was documented in a study of blood T cell repertoires in COVID-19. Study information: Nucleic acid was either cDNA or gDNA, and it came from T cells, B-cell-depleted T cells, or PBMCs.

The CDR3 spans 17 residues. Original data processing: Using reference gene primer amplification, nucleated cell counts were estimated. The table came from immunoSEQ multiplex PCR; TCRdb's copy has only in-frame clones and leaves some out. Clone size and the V and J calls come from that table; the DNA yielded D and trimming. The sample yields about 210,000 clones, 82% seen once. It was during active infection that Seattle patients were enrolled and then longitudinally followed. The TCR comes from a woman aged 55-75 years with COVID-19, enrolled during active disease. The J gene is TRBJ2-3, the V gene TRBV21-1; the DNA was not compared with TRBD1, the D call given in the table. TRBV21-1 is assigned pseudogene status. The sample was peripheral blood. The CDR3 DNA is TGTGCCAGCAGCAAAGGAGGAGGGGGCGATTCCACAGATACGCAGTATTTT. Protein product: CASSKGGGGDSTDTQYF.